This TCR beta chain comes out of a study of cytomegalovirus exposure and HLA in healthy donors. Study-level information: Later, an analysis reported that the 110 or so validation repertoires had used the same platform as the approximately 600 first-cohort repertoires.

Profiling relied on immunoSEQ multiplex PCR, and the TCRdb table lists in-frame clones only, not all of them. The sample lists some 180,000 clones; approximately 86% were seen once. The trim removed 4 bases at V and 0 bases at J, leaving 2 bases unmatched. The CDR3 loop spans 16 amino acids. The germline V gene encodes CDR1 MNHEY and CDR2 SMNVEV (reference sequence). Note on this clone: The antigen is undetermined.

Study-wide points: While the bulk of TCR sequences proved rare, some public TCRs turned up in many donors. A few chains linked to CMV were shown in vitro to be specific for CMV antigens.

The sequence was collected from a man aged 25-40 years in good health and CMV-seropositive. The chain uses TRBV27 and TRBJ1-5; 11 nucleotides match TRBD1. Sequencing was performed on PBMCs. The CDR3 is CASSSGTGGSNQPQHF. The CDR3 bases are TGTGCCAGCAGTTCCGGGACAGGGGGTAGCAATCAGCCCCAGCATTTT.